This TCR beta chain was identified in a study of lymphopenia after photon versus proton radiotherapy. Study conclusions and caveats: Relative stability marked proton patients; photon patients lost diversity and naive cells. In patients who died, overall survival fell as post-nadir TCR diversity dropped more.

J lost 2 bases, V lost 6 bases, and 6 bases had no gene match. The V gene's germline CDR1 is MNHEY and CDR2 SVGAGI. The CDR3 extends over 14 amino acids. Remarks on this clone: Its antigen is undetermined.

Measured with immunoSEQ multiplex PCR; TCRdb has only the in-frame clones, and not every one. The data contain 150,000 to 200,000 clones, 75% to 90% of them singletons. The sample was peripheral blood, taken from a patient treated with photon-based radiotherapy. This sequence was found in a man between 50 and 59 years old with gastric cancer. The chain carries TRBV6-5 and TRBJ1-1; 7 bases match TRBD1. CDR3 DNA: TGTGCCAGCAGGGGGACAGCGAGTAACACTGAAGCTTTCTTT. This encodes CASRGTASNTEAFF.